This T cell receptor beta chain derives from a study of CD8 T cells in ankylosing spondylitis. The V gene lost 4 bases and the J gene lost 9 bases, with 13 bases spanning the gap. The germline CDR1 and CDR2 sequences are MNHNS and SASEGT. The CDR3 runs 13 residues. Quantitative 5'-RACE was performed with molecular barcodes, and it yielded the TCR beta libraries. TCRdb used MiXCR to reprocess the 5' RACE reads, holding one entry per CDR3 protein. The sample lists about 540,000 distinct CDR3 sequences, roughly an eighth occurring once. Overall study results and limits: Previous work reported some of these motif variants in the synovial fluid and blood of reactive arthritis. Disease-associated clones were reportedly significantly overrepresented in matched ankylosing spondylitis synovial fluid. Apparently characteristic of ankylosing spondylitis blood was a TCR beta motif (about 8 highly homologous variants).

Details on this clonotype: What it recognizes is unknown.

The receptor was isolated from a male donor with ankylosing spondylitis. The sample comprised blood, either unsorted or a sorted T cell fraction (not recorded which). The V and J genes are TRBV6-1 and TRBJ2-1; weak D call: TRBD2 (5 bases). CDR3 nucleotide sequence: TGTGCCAGCAGTGTAAAATCCGGGATTGAGCAGTTCTTC. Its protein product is CASSVKSGIEQFF.